Given below is one T cell receptor (beta chain) in context. This entry belongs to a study of sequential checkpoint blockade in melanoma. Assay used: immunoSEQ multiplex PCR; TCRdb lists only in-frame clones, some missing. The profile shows about 4,000 clones, 15% to 20% of them singletons. Noted treatment: randomized to nivolumab then ipilimumab (arm A) or the reverse (arm B). The CDR3 runs 14 residues. Per the germline V gene, CDR1 is KGHSH and CDR2 is LQKENI. With 6 bases clipped from V and 5 bases from J, the junction kept 6 bases outside the gene matches. The clonotype comes from a human patient with melanoma. Some clones in this sample may be carry-over from other donors' samples. The rearrangement uses TRBV18 and TRBJ2-7; 11 positions agree with TRBD2. This sample comprised tumor tissue (inferred from file names), obtained from a patient given nivolumab and ipilimumab in sequence. The CDR3 DNA sequence: TGTGCCAGCTCTCTCCCGGGACTAGCGGACGAGCAGTACTTC. Residues: CASSLPGLADEQYF.